Included here is one TCR beta chain sequence, with context. Its antigen is currently not known. The junction and the germline gene differ at one end; a read error may be behind it. The data were taken from a study of blood T cells in healthy people across ages (dated by TCRdb to the mid-2010s). Regarding the study in general: In model experiments, template switching captured roughly one uniquely barcoded TCR beta cDNA molecule for every two T cells. Two additional independent replicas of 1 million unique cDNA reads from the same blood draw were analyzed for two donors (one aged 18 to 30 and one aged 80 or older). To avoid experimental bias, donors of different ages were distributed randomly across sequencing lanes. Donors were grouped into four age groups: young (average about 15 years), middle-aged (over 35), aged (about 59) and long-lived (just over 80). To track age-related changes in TCR beta repertoire diversity, the study relied on deep sequencing normalized with unique cDNA molecular identifiers. Overall study outcomes, separate from this receptor: Estimates of total diversity based on one million sequenced T cells were considered lower bounds and underestimates. The CMV infection status of donors was not known, potentially confounding age-related changes in expanded clonotypes. The percentage of naive T cells measured by flow cytometry correlated strongly with observed TCR beta diversity. Observed TCR beta diversity per million T cells fell roughly linearly with age, and a significant reduction was already apparent by age roughly 41. Since profiling was done on bulk unsorted PBMCs, naive and antigen-experienced compartments could not be conclusively compared. Compared with the aged group, the long-lived group had more naive CD4+ T cells, fewer expanded clones and increased TCR diversity, a pattern suggesting age selection.

Library method: 5' RACE. The sequencer was an Illumina HiSeq 2500. A second PCR of roughly 7 to 12 cycles was run with a J-beta primer mix and a sample-barcoded 5' primer. A template-switch 5' adaptor carrying 12 random nucleotides introduced a unique molecular identifier onto each TCR beta cDNA molecule. At least 3 million CDR3-containing paired-end reads were obtained from each sample. All of the RNA was converted into first-strand cDNA using the Mint cDNA synthesis kit, with a TRBC-specific oligonucleotide serving as the primer. Following uracil-DNA glycosylase treatment, all cDNA underwent a first 18-cycle PCR with the universal primers M1SS and BC2_uni_R. In the authors' own workflow: Normalization of each sample was performed by random selection of 1 million high-quality reads, each carrying a distinct molecular identifier. Instead of being binned into consensus sequences, reads with shared molecular identifiers were discarded. MiTCR, run with a Q25 quality threshold and the strictest error-elimination algorithm, handled CDR3 identification, clonotype clustering and error correction. A nonparametric unseen species model with Euler transformation was used to estimate lower-bound total TCR beta diversity. The public sequencing data were trimmed at Q25 with fastp and processed into clonotypes with MiXCR by TCRdb, which kept only in-frame beta chains. Rows matching on CDR3 protein sequence are summarized as one entry with the most common DNA and genes. These V and J calls derive from TCRdb rather than the authors' analysis. In all, the sample holds more than 650,000 distinct CDR3 sequences, and 22% of those were seen once. Of the sample, 20% to 25% falls within the top ten clones.

Taken from cysteine to phenylalanine, the CDR3 has 13 residues. Only CDR3 DNA is held: 39 bases, read in frame from base 1. In the germline V gene, CDR1 corresponds to SGHTA and CDR2 to FQGTGA. Systemically healthy Caucasian individuals from Russia, approximately 39 in total and aged 6 to 90 years, were included as donors. Ten milliliters of peripheral blood were drawn from each donor into EDTA-treated Vacutainer tubes. Ficoll-Paque density-gradient centrifugation was used to isolate PBMCs, with at least 6.5 million per sample. Trizol reagent was used to extract total RNA from PBMCs, with at least 5.5 micrograms per sample. The percentages of naive CD45RAhigh/CD27high T cells were determined by flow cytometry on a PBMC aliquot from every donor.

The rearrangement combines TRBV7-3 with TRBJ2-4; TRBD1 could be the D gene, as 6 bases match. Sequenced sample: blood. This receptor was obtained from a man between 65 and 79 years old in good health. The nucleotide sequence is TGTGCCAGCAGCTCGACAGGTTTAGGGGTCAGTAACTTC. Translated, this is CASSSTGLGVSNF.